Listed here are 5 T cell receptor beta chains from one sample, sequenced in a study of blood T cell repertoires in COVID-19. Libraries were prepared by immunoSEQ multiplex PCR; TCRdb keeps only in-frame clonotypes and omits some of them. The repertoire has about 100,000 clones, 70% to 90% of them found once; the top ten carry more than 4.5%. Specimen: peripheral blood. Source of these receptors: a middle-aged man with active or convalescent COVID-19.

The chain is built from TRBV30 and TRBJ1-4; tentatively, D is TRBD1 (5 bases). Per germline, CDR1 GTSNPN and CDR2 SVGIG (reference sequence). The CDR3 contains 16 residues. Trimming pared 3 bases from V and 3 bases from J, leaving 17 bases between. CDR3 sequence: CAWSRRGTQANEKLFF. In nucleotides, the CDR3 is TGTGCCTGGAGCCGCAGAGGGACTCAGGCTAATGAAAAACTGTTTTTT.

The gene calls are TRBV28 and TRBJ1-2; D might be TRBD1 (6 bases). The CDR3 extends over 13 amino acids. V lost 2 bases and J lost 7, with 11 bases in between. Germline-derived CDR1 and CDR2 are MDHEN and SYDVKM. The CDR3 loop is CASSLTGPFGYTF. In nucleotides, the CDR3 is TGTGCCAGCAGTTTAACAGGGCCTTTTGGCTACACCTTC.

The chain has TRBV7-2 and TRBJ1-2; 8 nucleotides line up with TRBD1. The junction had 18 bases not matched to a gene; V was cut back by 4 bases and J by 8 bases. From germline, CDR1 is SGHTA and CDR2 FQGNSA. The CDR3 covers 17 residues. The CDR3 sequence is CASSSPGQASLRGGYTF. CDR3 DNA sequence: TGTGCCAGCAGCTCTCCGGGACAGGCCTCCCTCCGGGGGGGCTACACCTTC. The full variable domain, its missing parts supplied by reference TRBV7-2 and TRBJ1-2, is GAGVSQSPSNKVTEKGKDVELRCDPISGHTALYWYRQSLGQGLEFLIYFQGNSAPDKSGLPSDRFSAERTGGSVSTLTIQRTQQEDSAVYLCASSSPGQASLRGGYTFGSGTRLTVV.

The genes are TRBV21-1 and TRBJ2-1; TRBD2 is taken as the D call from the table, unchecked against the DNA. TRBV21-1 is a documented pseudogene. The length of the CDR3 is 18 residues. CDR3 nucleotides: TGTGCCAGCAGCAAAGAGGACACGGGAGCCCACAACTACAATGAGCAGTTCTTC. As protein: CASSKEDTGAHNYNEQFF.

The V gene is TRBV23-1, the J gene TRBJ2-1; TRBD2 agrees at 14 bases. TRBV23-1 is an ORF, and what it does is uncertain. The CDR3 is 20 residues long. With 1 base clipped from V and 3 bases from J, the junction kept 11 bases outside the gene matches. CDR3 bases: TGCGCCAGCAGTCAATGCATTCCGGGACTAGCGGGAGAAGTCTACAATGAGCAGTTCTTC. Residues: CASSQCIPGLAGEVYNEQFF.